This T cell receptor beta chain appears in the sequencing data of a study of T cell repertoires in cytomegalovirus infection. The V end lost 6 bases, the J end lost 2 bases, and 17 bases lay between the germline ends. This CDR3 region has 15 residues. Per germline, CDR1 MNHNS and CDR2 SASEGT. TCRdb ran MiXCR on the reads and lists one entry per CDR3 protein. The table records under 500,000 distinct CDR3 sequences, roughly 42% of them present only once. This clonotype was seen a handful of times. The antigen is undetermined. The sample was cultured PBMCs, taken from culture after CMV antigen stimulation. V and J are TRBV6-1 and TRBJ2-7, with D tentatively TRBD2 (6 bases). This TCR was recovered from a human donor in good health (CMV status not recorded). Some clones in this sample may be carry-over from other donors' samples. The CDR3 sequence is CASRSEGEGTYEQYF. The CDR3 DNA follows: TGTGCCAGCAGATCGGAGGGAGAGGGCACCTACGAGCAGTACTTC.